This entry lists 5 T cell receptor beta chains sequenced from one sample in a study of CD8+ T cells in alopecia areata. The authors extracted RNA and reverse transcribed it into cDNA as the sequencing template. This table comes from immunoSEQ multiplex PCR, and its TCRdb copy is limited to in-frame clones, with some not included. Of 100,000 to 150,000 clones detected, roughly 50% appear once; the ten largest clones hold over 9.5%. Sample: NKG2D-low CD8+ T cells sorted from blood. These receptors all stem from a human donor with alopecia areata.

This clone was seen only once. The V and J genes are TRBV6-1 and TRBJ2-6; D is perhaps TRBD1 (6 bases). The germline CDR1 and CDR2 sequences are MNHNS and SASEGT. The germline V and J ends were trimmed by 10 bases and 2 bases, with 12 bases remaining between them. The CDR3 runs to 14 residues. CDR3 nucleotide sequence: TGTGCCACCAACAGGGTGACTGGGGCCAACGTCCTGACTTTC. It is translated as CATNRVTGANVLTF.

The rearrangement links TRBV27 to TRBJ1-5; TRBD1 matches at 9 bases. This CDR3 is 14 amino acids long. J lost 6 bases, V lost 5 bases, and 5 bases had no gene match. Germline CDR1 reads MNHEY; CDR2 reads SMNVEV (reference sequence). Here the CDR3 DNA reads TGTGCCAGCAGTGACAGGGGGTCGGCTCAGCCCCAGCATTTT. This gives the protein CASSDRGSAQPQHF.

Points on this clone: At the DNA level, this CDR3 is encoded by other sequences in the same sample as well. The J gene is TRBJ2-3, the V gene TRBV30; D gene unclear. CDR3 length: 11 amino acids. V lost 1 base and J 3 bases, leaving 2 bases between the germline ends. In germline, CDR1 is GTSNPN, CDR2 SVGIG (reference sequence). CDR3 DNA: TGTGCCTGGAGTGGGACAGATACGCAGTATTTT. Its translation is CAWSGTDTQYF.

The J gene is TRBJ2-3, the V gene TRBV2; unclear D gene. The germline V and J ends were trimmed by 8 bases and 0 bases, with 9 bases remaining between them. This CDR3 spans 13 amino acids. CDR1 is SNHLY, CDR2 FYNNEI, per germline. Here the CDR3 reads CASLAPSTDTQYF. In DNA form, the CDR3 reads TGTGCCAGCCTCGCACCTAGCACAGATACGCAGTATTTT. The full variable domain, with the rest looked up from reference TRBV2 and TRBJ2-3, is EPEVTQTPSHQVTQMGQEVILRCVPISNHLYFYWYRQILGQKVEFLVSFYNNEISEKSEIFDDQFSVERPDGSNFTLKIRSTKLEDSAMYFCASLAPSTDTQYFGPGTRLTVL.

The CDR3 loop is CSALLDSGNTIYF. The DNA for the CDR3 is TGCAGCGCCCTGCTTGACTCTGGAAACACCATATATTTT. This chain joins TRBV29-1 and TRBJ1-3; D not certain. Germline V lookup: CDR1 SQVTM, CDR2 ANQGSEA. V was trimmed by 7 bases and J by 0 bases, leaving 10 bases between them. CDR3 length: 13 amino acids.